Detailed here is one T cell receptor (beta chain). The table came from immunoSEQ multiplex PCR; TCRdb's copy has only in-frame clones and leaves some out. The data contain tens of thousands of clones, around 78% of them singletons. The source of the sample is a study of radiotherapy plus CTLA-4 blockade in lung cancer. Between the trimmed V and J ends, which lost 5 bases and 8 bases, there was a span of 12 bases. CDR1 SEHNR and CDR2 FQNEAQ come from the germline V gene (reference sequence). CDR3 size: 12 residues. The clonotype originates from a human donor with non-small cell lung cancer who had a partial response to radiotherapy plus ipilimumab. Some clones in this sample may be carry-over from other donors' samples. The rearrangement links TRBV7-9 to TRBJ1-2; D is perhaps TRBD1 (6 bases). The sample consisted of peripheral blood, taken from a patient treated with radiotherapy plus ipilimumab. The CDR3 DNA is TGTGCCAGCAGCCCTACAGGGACCGGCTACACCTTC. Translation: CASSPTGTGYTF.